The rows below give T cell receptor beta chains drawn from one sample of a study of blood T cell repertoires in COVID-19. Repertoires were generated with immunoSEQ multiplex PCR, while TCRdb's copy carries only in-frame clones and drops some. The sample records over 200,000 clones, about 86% being singletons. Sample: PBMCs or T cells enriched from blood (not recorded which). Receptors originate from a woman between 45 and 60 years old in a cohort exposed to, infected with or recovered from COVID-19 (not recorded which). The CDR3 runs from the conserved cysteine through the conserved F or W. The D gene is left open where the match is weak. Clone size, where shown, is once, few, many, or a class for clones that have expanded.

size	D	length	V	J	CDR3	DNA
NA	NA	15	TRBV19	TRBJ2-2	CASSIPSGKFGELFF	TGTGCCAGTAGTATCCCTTCAGGGAAGTTCGGGGAGCTGTTTTTT
NA	TRBD1	14	TRBV4-2	TRBJ2-7	CASSLGQGDYEQYF	TGTGCCAGCAGCCTTGGACAGGGCGACTACGAGCAGTACTTC
NA	NA	14	TRBV19	TRBJ1-5	CASSFEHAGQPQHF	TGTGCCAGTAGTTTCGAACACGCGGGTCAGCCCCAGCATTTT
NA	TRBD1	16	TRBV28	TRBJ1-2	CASSTPGTGSGYGYTF	TGTGCCAGCAGTACCCCCGGGACAGGGAGCGGCTATGGCTACACCTTC
NA	TRBD1	14	TRBV9	TRBJ1-2	CASSVGQGIYGYTF	TGTGCCAGCAGCGTAGGACAGGGAATCTATGGCTACACCTTC
NA	TRBD1	14	TRBV6-5	TRBJ2-1	CASRSRTGYNEQFF	TGTGCCAGCAGGAGCCGGACAGGTTACAATGAGCAGTTCTTC
NA	NA	14	TRBV9	TRBJ2-7	CASSATGQSYEQYF	TGTGCCAGCAGCGCCACGGGACAATCCTACGAGCAGTACTTC
NA	TRBD1	14	TRBV7-9	TRBJ2-1	CASSPGQGVPLQFF	TGTGCCAGCAGCCCGGGACAGGGAGTCCCTCTCCAGTTCTTC
NA	NA	15	TRBV7-9	TRBJ2-5	CASSLAGGPEETQYF	TGTGCCAGCAGCTTAGCTGGCGGTCCAGAAGAGACCCAGTACTTC
NA	NA	15	TRBV7-8	TRBJ2-1	CASSLGFNRLNEQFF	TGTGCCAGCAGCTTAGGGTTTAATAGACTCAATGAGCAGTTCTTC
once	TRBD2	16	TRBV7-2	TRBJ2-1	CASSLGLSGGAREQFF	TGTGCCAGCAGCTTAGGGTTGAGCGGGGGGGCACGTGAGCAGTTCTTC
NA	TRBD1	13	TRBV12-3/TRBV12-4	TRBJ2-7	CASSKTGTYEQYF	TGTGCCAGCAGTAAGACAGGGACCTACGAGCAGTACTTC
NA	TRBD1	17	TRBV15	TRBJ1-1	CATSPNSRDRANTEAFF	TGTGCCACCAGCCCGAATAGCCGGGACAGGGCGAACACTGAAGCTTTCTTT
NA	NA	10	TRBV19	TRBJ2-1	CASGRQEQFF	TGTGCCAGTGGCAGACAGGAGCAGTTCTTC
NA	TRBD1	14	TRBV30	TRBJ1-2	CAWSSRGQSYGYTF	TGTGCCTGGAGTTCCCGGGGACAGAGCTATGGCTACACCTTC
NA	NA	13	TRBV7-2	TRBJ1-2	CASSPRPGDGYTF	TGTGCCAGCAGCCCAAGACCAGGGGACGGCTACACCTTC
NA	NA	16	TRBV18	TRBJ1-3	CASSVGQTYSGNTIYF	TGTGCCAGCTCTGTAGGACAGACCTACTCTGGAAACACCATATATTTT
NA	NA	15	TRBV21-1	TRBJ1-2	CASSKGWREHYGYTF	TGTGCCAGCAGCAAGGGGTGGAGGGAACACTATGGCTACACCTTC
NA	NA	14	TRBV6-5	TRBJ2-7	CASSYGGATYEQYF	TGTGCCAGCAGTTACGGTGGGGCTACCTACGAGCAGTACTTC
NA	TRBD2	16	TRBV5-4	TRBJ2-3	CASSLPSGEGSDTQYF	TGTGCCAGCAGCTTGCCTAGCGGGGAGGGATCAGATACGCAGTATTTT
NA	TRBD1	16	TRBV19	TRBJ1-4	CASSIFEQGAQEKLFF	TGTGCCAGTAGTATATTCGAACAGGGGGCTCAGGAAAAACTGTTTTTT
NA	NA	15	TRBV13	TRBJ1-1	CASSLRRHQNTEAFF	TGTGCCAGCAGCTTACGCAGACACCAGAACACTGAAGCTTTCTTT
NA	NA	15	TRBV4-1	TRBJ2-7	CASSRTSLDSYEQYF	TGCGCCAGCAGCCGAACTTCATTAGACAGTTACGAGCAGTACTTC
NA	NA	13	TRBV12-3/TRBV12-4	TRBJ1-1	CASISIGGTEAFF	TGTGCCAGCATCTCTATTGGAGGGACTGAAGCTTTCTTT
NA	NA	11	TRBV29-1	TRBJ2-1	CSVLTGWEQFF	TGCAGCGTTCTTACAGGGTGGGAGCAGTTCTTC
NA	TRBD2	16	TRBV30	TRBJ2-5	CAWSGTSGGAYETQYF	TGTGCCTGGAGTGGGACTAGCGGGGGGGCGTATGAGACCCAGTACTTC
NA	NA	18	TRBV5-1	TRBJ1-1	CASSSFPGTSMMNTEAFF	TGCGCCAGCAGCTCGTTTCCCGGGACAAGCATGATGAACACTGAAGCTTTCTTT
NA	NA	14	TRBV19	TRBJ1-5	CASRVDSYNQPQHF	TGTGCCAGTAGAGTCGACAGTTACAATCAGCCCCAGCATTTT
NA	NA	16	TRBV15	TRBJ2-6	CATSRLLGAGANVLTF	TGTGCCACCAGCAGACTATTAGGGGCTGGGGCCAACGTCCTGACTTTC
NA	TRBD1	11	TRBV12-3/TRBV12-4	TRBJ1-2	CASRQGSGYTF	TGTGCCAGCCGACAGGGGTCTGGCTACACCTTC
once	TRBD1	13	TRBV29-1	TRBJ1-2	CSVERGQLYGYTF	TGCAGCGTTGAGCGGGGACAGCTCTATGGCTACACCTTC
NA	TRBD1	15	TRBV19	TRBJ1-2	CASSTTGTGYYGYTF	TGTGCCAGTAGTACGACCGGGACAGGGTACTATGGCTACACCTTC
NA	TRBD1	17	TRBV4-3	TRBJ1-1	CASSQEEGSGGFTEAFF	TGCGCCAGCAGCCAAGAAGAAGGGTCAGGGGGCTTCACTGAAGCTTTCTTT
NA	NA	19	TRBV12-5	TRBJ1-1	CASGFSVGSNRILNTEAFF	TGTGCTAGTGGTTTCTCCGTGGGCAGCAATAGGATTCTGAACACTGAAGCTTTCTTT
NA	TRBD1	15	TRBV19	TRBJ1-2	CASSTGQGRNYGYTF	TGTGCCAGCAGCACTGGACAGGGGCGTAACTATGGCTACACCTTC
NA	NA	14	TRBV6-2/TRBV6-3	TRBJ2-7	CASSFHSGGYEQYF	TGTGCCAGCAGTTTCCACTCTGGCGGGTACGAGCAGTACTTC
NA	NA	14	TRBV19	TRBJ1-5	CASSIVEGNQPQHF	TGTGCCAGTAGTATAGTGGAGGGCAATCAGCCCCAGCATTTT
NA	NA	13	TRBV6-5	TRBJ1-1	CASTGRGRTEAFF	TGTGCCAGCACGGGCAGGGGTCGGACTGAAGCTTTCTTT
once	NA	15	TRBV6-5	TRBJ1-1	CASSYQYRVDTEAFF	TGTGCCAGCAGTTACCAATACAGGGTAGACACTGAAGCTTTCTTT
NA	NA	14	TRBV5-6	TRBJ1-2	CASSLSFQGYGYTF	TGTGCCAGCAGCTTGTCTTTCCAGGGCTATGGCTACACCTTC
NA	TRBD1	14	TRBV5-4	TRBJ2-1	CASTKYRGPNEQFF	TGTGCCAGCACCAAGTATAGGGGGCCAAATGAGCAGTTCTTC
NA	TRBD1	16	TRBV18	TRBJ1-2	CASSPTGSNPRYGYTF	TGTGCCAGCTCACCGACAGGGTCTAACCCTCGCTATGGCTACACCTTC
NA	NA	14	TRBV6-1	TRBJ2-5	CASSEADRRGTQYF	TGTGCCAGCAGTGAAGCTGACCGTCGGGGGACCCAGTACTTC
NA	TRBD2	18	TRBV4-1	TRBJ2-5	CASSRSSGGAGGQETQYF	TGCGCCAGCAGCCGAAGTAGCGGGGGGGCCGGAGGGCAAGAGACCCAGTACTTC
NA	NA	11	TRBV20-1	TRBJ1-1	CSASVRVRAFF	TGCAGTGCTAGTGTCAGGGTTAGAGCTTTCTTT
NA	NA	15	TRBV6-1	TRBJ1-2	CASSDFSRGNYGYTF	TGTGCCAGCAGTGATTTTTCGCGGGGGAACTATGGCTACACCTTC
NA	NA	15	TRBV5-4	TRBJ1-2	CASSLAIHLNYGYTF	TGTGCCAGCAGCTTGGCGATACACCTTAACTATGGCTACACCTTC
NA	NA	16	TRBV27	TRBJ2-2	CASKQYGTSNTGELFF	TGTGCCAGCAAACAATACGGGACATCGAACACCGGGGAGCTGTTTTTT
NA	NA	13	TRBV5-1	TRBJ2-7	CASSLTQGYEQYF	TGCGCCAGCAGCTTAACTCAGGGTTACGAGCAGTACTTC